What follows are 12 T cell receptor beta chains derived from one specimen sequenced in a study of T-cell memory formation after mild COVID-19. TCRdb re-derived calls from the 5' RACE reads in MiXCR, one entry per CDR3 protein. The sample has 150,000 to 200,000 distinct CDR3 sequences, roughly 10% seen once. The sequenced sample was PBMCs or a T cell subset sorted from them (not recorded which). Every receptor here comes from a man younger than 35 who had mild COVID-19 (a few samples of this study predate the infection). Cell type and time point are not known.

This clonotype was seen a few times. The rearrangement uses TRBV14 and TRBJ1-1; D not resolved. The CDR3 is made up of 13 amino acids. The V and J ends lost 4 bases and 4 bases respectively, with 10 bases between them. Per the germline V gene, CDR1 is SGHDN and CDR2 is FVKESK. CDR3 residues: CASSLRSGTEAFF. In nucleotides, the CDR3 is TGTGCCAGCAGCCTCCGGAGTGGCACTGAAGCTTTCTTT.

This clonotype was seen repeatedly, ten times or more. The chain couples TRBV29-1 to TRBJ1-2; unclear D gene. V was cut by 5 bases and J by 2 bases, with 12 bases left in between. This CDR3 comprises 13 residues. Looked up from germline, CDR1 is SQVTM and CDR2 is ANQGSEA. The CDR3 DNA is TGCAGCGTTTGGACCGGACTGAACTATGGCTACACCTTC. Translated: CSVWTGLNYGYTF.

This clonotype was observed at least ten times. The rearrangement links TRBV7-6 to TRBJ2-7; D may correspond to TRBD1 or TRBD2 (5 bases each). Germline V gives CDR1 SGHVS, CDR2 FNYEAQ. V shed 5 bases and J shed 6 bases, with 11 bases lying between them. The CDR3 spans 12 residues. The CDR3, as DNA: TGTGCCAGCAGCCCGCGAGGGGCCGAGCAGTACTTC. It translates to CASSPRGAEQYF.

This clonotype was counted between two and nine times. This chain connects TRBV6-6 to TRBJ1-1, with D possibly matching TRBD1 (6 bases). Germline CDR1 MNHNY, CDR2 SVGAGI (reference sequence). The CDR3 has 14 amino acids. V was pared by 7 bases and J by 5 bases, with 17 bases between. DNA for the CDR3: TGTGCCAGCACCCCAGGCGGGGGCCGAACTGAAGCTTTCTTT. Translating it yields CASTPGGGRTEAFF.

The rearrangement links TRBV6-5 to TRBJ1-4, with D possibly matching TRBD1 (6 bases). V was clipped by 2 bases and J by 8 bases, with 12 bases between them. CDR1 and CDR2 from the germline V gene are MNHEY and SVGAGI. There are 14 residues in the CDR3. The CDR3 bases are TGTGCCAGCAGTTACACAGGGTGGTCGGAAAAACTGTTTTTT. This gives the protein CASSYTGWSEKLFF.

The chain uses TRBV18 and TRBJ1-2; the D gene is possibly TRBD1 (5 bases). Germline values: CDR1 KGHSH, CDR2 LQKENI. The CDR3 loop spans 13 amino acids. Trimming stripped 0 bases from V and 8 bases from J, with 10 bases between. CDR3 coding DNA: TGTGCCAGCTCACCACCGAGCCGGGACGGCTACACCTTC. It is translated as CASSPPSRDGYTF.

This clonotype has only a few counts. V is TRBV20-1 and J is TRBJ2-5; either TRBD1 or TRBD2 may supply D (6 bases each). Germline V gene sequence: CDR1 DFQATT, CDR2 SNEGSKA (reference sequence). The length of the CDR3 is 14 residues. V lost 4 bases and J lost 2, with 14 bases in between. The CDR3 DNA reads TGCAGTGCTATGCCAGGAGGGGGTCAAGAGACCCAGTACTTC. Amino acids: CSAMPGGGQETQYF.

This clonotype was counted many times. V is TRBV3-1 and J is TRBJ2-5; 9 nucleotides match TRBD1. The V gene end was trimmed by 4 bases and the J gene end by 1 base; junction bases not matched to a gene: 4. Per the germline V gene, CDR1 is LGHDT and CDR2 is YNNKEL (reference sequence). The CDR3 has 15 amino acids. CDR3 sequence reads: CASSLGQGPQETQYF. CDR3 DNA sequence: TGTGCCAGCAGCCTCGGACAGGGGCCCCAAGAGACCCAGTACTTC.

This chain links TRBV6-5 with TRBJ1-2, with D possibly TRBD1 on 5 matching bases. This CDR3 is built from 15 residues. The germline gives CDR1 MNHEY, CDR2 SVGAGI. Trimming shortened V by 4 bases and J by 4 bases, and 16 bases separated the two germline ends. The CDR3 DNA reads as TGTGCCAGCAGTTCCACCAGAAGGGGCCGCTATGGCTACACCTTC. Protein: CASSSTRRGRYGYTF.

This clonotype has just a few counts. The chain is built from TRBV20-1 and TRBJ2-7; D is perhaps TRBD2 (5 bases). CDR3 length equals 13 residues. CDR1 is DFQATT, CDR2 SNEGSKA, per germline (reference sequence). The germline V and J ends were trimmed by 6 bases and 0 bases, with 12 bases remaining between them. DNA of the CDR3: TGCAGTGCAACCACGGGGAGCTCCTACGAGCAGTACTTC. Its protein product is CSATTGSSYEQYF.

This clonotype appeared a few times. The V gene is TRBV5-1, the J gene TRBJ2-7; 7 bases match TRBD1. Germline CDR1 is SGHRS and CDR2 is YFSETQ. The junction had 4 bases not matched to a gene; V was cut back by 2 bases and J by 5 bases. The CDR3 totals 13 residues. The CDR3 loop reads CASSFLGGDEQYV. The DNA for the CDR3 is TGCGCCAGCAGCTTTCTAGGGGGCGACGAGCAGTACGTC.

This clonotype has more than one count but fewer than ten. The chain couples TRBV5-5 to TRBJ1-5; D might be TRBD1 (6 bases). Germline CDR1 is SGHKS and CDR2 is YYEKEE (reference sequence). The V end was cut by 7 bases, the J end by 5 bases, with 16 bases between. This CDR3 is built from 14 residues. The CDR3 sequence is CASSLGPGDQPQHF. The CDR3 region has the DNA TGTGCCAGCTCCCTAGGGCCAGGGGATCAGCCCCAGCATTTT.